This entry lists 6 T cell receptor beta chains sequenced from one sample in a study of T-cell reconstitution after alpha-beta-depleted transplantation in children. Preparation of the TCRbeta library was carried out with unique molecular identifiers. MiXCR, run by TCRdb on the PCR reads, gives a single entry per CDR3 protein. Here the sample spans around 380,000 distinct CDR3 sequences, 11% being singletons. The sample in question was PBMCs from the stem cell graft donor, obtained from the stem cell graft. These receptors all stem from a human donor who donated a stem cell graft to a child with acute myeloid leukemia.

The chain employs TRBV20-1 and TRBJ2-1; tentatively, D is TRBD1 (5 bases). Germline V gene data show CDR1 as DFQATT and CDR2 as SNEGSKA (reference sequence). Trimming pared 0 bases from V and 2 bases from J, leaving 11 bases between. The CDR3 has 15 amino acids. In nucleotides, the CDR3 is TGCAGTGCTAGAGATCGTCAGGGAACCTACAATGAGCAGTTCTTC. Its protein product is CSARDRQGTYNEQFF.

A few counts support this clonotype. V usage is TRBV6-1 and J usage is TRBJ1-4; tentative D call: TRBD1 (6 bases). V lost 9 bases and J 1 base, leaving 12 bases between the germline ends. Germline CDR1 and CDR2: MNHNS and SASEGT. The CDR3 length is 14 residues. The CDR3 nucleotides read TGTGCCAGTCGGGGGGGACAAACTAATGAAAAACTGTTTTTT. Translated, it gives CASRGGQTNEKLFF.

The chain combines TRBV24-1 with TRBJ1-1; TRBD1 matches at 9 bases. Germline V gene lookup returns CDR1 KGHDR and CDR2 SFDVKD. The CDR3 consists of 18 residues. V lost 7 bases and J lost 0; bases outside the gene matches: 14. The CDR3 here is CATRFKDRGPSVNTEAFF. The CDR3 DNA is TGTGCCACCAGGTTTAAGGACAGGGGACCCTCGGTGAACACTGAAGCTTTCTTT.

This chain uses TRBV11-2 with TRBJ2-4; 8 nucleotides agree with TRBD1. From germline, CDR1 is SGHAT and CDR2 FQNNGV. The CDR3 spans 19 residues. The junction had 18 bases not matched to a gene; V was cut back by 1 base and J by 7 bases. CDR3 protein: CASSLGETGRGRRINIQYF. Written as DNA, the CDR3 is TGTGCCAGCAGCTTAGGGGAGACCGGCAGGGGGCGCAGGATCAACATTCAGTACTTC.

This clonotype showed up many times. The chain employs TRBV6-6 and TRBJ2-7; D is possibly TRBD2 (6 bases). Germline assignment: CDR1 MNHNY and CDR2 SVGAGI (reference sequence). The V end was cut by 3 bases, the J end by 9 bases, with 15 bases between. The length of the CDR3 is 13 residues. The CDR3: CASSYGDSLGQYF. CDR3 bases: TGTGCCAGCAGTTATGGGGACTCCTTAGGGCAGTACTTC.

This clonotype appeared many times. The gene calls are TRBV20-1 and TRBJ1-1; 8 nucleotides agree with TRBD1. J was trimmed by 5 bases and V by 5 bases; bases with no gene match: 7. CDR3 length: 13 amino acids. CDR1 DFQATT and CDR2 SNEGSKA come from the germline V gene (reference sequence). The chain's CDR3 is CSAPQGDRTEAFF. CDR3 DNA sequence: TGCAGTGCTCCACAGGGGGACCGGACTGAAGCTTTCTTT.